This TCR beta chain was recovered during a study of spatial heterogeneity in lung cancer. This clonotype has at least ten counts. TCRdb re-called the 5' RACE reads with MiXCR, one entry per CDR3 protein. The sample consists of some 15,000 distinct CDR3 sequences, roughly a tenth of them appearing once. The time point: sample taken at primary tumor resection. Sequencing of whole RNA from tumor, nontumor lung or frozen PBMC involved no sorting. The donors were approximately 65 patients with non-small cell lung cancer that was early-stage and untreated. This TCR derives from a female donor with early-stage non-small cell lung cancer. The sample in question was PBMCs, obtained at surgery.

CDR3 sequence reads: CASGTEGPTYEQYF. The DNA of the CDR3 is TGTGCCAGCGGGACAGAGGGACCCACCTACGAGCAGTACTTC. The chain couples TRBV6-2 or TRBV6-3 to TRBJ2-7, with 7 bases matching TRBD1. The CDR3 runs to 14 residues. Germline CDR1 reads MNHEY; CDR2 reads SVGEGT. The J segment lost 2 bases and the V segment lost 8 bases, leaving 9 bases of the junction unmatched.